This T cell receptor beta chain derives from a study of blood T cell repertoires in COVID-19. In the study overall: The origin of the acute and convalescent COVID-19 samples was the United States, Italy and Spain. From T cells, B-cell-depleted T cells, or PBMCs came the material, which was cDNA or gDNA.

In the study's own analysis: For nucleated cells, counts were estimated from reference gene primer amplification. The data were produced by immunoSEQ multiplex PCR, yet TCRdb's version contains in-frame clones alone and is incomplete. That table is the source of V, J and clone size, and D and trimming were worked out from the DNA. The sample has about 250,000 clones, 84% seen once. CDR1 is MGHRA and CDR2 is YSYEKL in the germline V gene. The J segment lost 3 bases and the V segment lost 4 bases, leaving 6 bases of the junction unmatched. The CDR3 length is 16 residues. Sequencing input: peripheral blood. This chain uses TRBV4-1 with TRBJ2-1; TRBD2 aligns across 10 bases. This TCR came from a middle-aged man with acute or convalescent COVID-19. The CDR3 region is CASSRDTSGDYNEQFF. CDR3 DNA: TGCGCCAGCAGCCGAGATACTAGCGGGGACTACAATGAGCAGTTCTTC.